This entry lists 23 T cell receptor beta chains sequenced from one sample in a study of blood T cell repertoires in COVID-19. Generated by immunoSEQ multiplex PCR, the TCRdb table keeps only in-frame clones and is missing some. The data contain some 180,000 clones, around nine tenths of them singletons. The sequencing input was peripheral blood. Every receptor here comes from a man between 35 and 55 years old with acute or convalescent COVID-19.

This sequence joins TRBV9 and TRBJ2-1, with 8 bases matching TRBD1. Germline CDR1 is SGDLS and CDR2 is YYNGEE. V was clipped by 2 bases and J by 5 bases; unmatched bases: 6. This CDR3 is built from 15 residues. The CDR3 bases are TGTGCCAGCAGCGTCGGACAGGGAACGCACAATGAGCAGTTCTTC. Its translation: CASSVGQGTHNEQFF.

The rearrangement links TRBV6-1 to TRBJ1-2, with D possibly matching TRBD1 (5 bases). With 5 bases removed from V and 4 bases from J, the gap between germline ends came to 14 bases. The CDR3 contains 14 residues. The germline V gene has CDR1 MNHNS and CDR2 SASEGT. The CDR3 spells CASSPGGEGYGYTF. As DNA, the CDR3 is TGTGCCAGCAGTCCCGGGGGGGAGGGCTATGGCTACACCTTC.

This chain joins TRBV15 and TRBJ1-5; D remains ambiguous. This CDR3 comprises 14 residues. Germline-derived CDR1 and CDR2 are LNHNV and YYDKDF (reference sequence). The ends were cut back, 0 bases at V and 9 bases at J, with 12 bases in the middle. The CDR3 is CATSRDRGSRPQHF. The CDR3 DNA follows: TGTGCCACCAGCAGAGATCGAGGAAGCCGGCCCCAGCATTTT.

V and J are TRBV6-4 and TRBJ1-1; 7 nucleotides match TRBD1. CDR3 length equals 13 residues. V was pared by 2 bases and J by 12 bases, with 9 bases of the junction left unmatched. From germline, CDR1 is MRHNA and CDR2 SNTAGT. CDR3 sequence (DNA): TGTGCCAGCAGTGACCCCCTCACAGGGGCAACTTTCTTT. It encodes CASSDPLTGATFF.

CDR3 bases: TGTGCCAGCAGCGGACAGGCTAACTATGGCTACACCTTC. It encodes CASSGQANYGYTF. The chain joins TRBV7-8 to TRBJ1-2; TRBD1 matches 7 bases. This CDR3 spans 13 amino acids. The trim removed 5 bases at V and 0 bases at J, leaving 0 bases unmatched. Germline CDR1 is SGHVS and CDR2 is FQNEAQ.

The J gene is TRBJ2-5, the V gene TRBV11-2; the match to TRBD1 covers 11 bases. The CDR3 has 17 amino acids. Germline V lookup: CDR1 SGHAT, CDR2 FQNNGV. V trimming: 1 base; J trimming: 2 bases; junction bases outside the gene matches: 6. CDR3 nucleotides: TGTGCCAGCAGCTTAGCGGTTTGGGACAGGGGGCAAGAGACCCAGTACTTC. This gives the protein CASSLAVWDRGQETQYF. The complete variable domain, with remaining parts taken from reference TRBV11-2 and TRBJ2-5, reads EAGVAQSPRYKIIEKRQSVAFWCNPISGHATLYWYQQILGQGPKLLIQFQNNGVVDDSQLPKDRFSAERLKGVDSTLKIQPAKLEDSAVYLCASSLAVWDRGQETQYFGPGTRLLVL.

This sequence joins TRBV30 and TRBJ2-3; TRBD2 agrees at 8 bases. Trimming took 3 bases from V and 2 from J; bases not matched to a gene: 10. This CDR3 is built from 16 residues. Germline CDR1 is GTSNPN and CDR2 is SVGIG (reference sequence). This CDR3 reads CAWSPGGGGVTDTQYF. The CDR3 DNA is TGTGCCTGGAGCCCGGGAGGGGGGGGAGTCACAGATACGCAGTATTTT.

The rearrangement links TRBV7-2 to TRBJ1-1; perhaps TRBD1 as D (6 bases). CDR1 is SGHTA and CDR2 is FQGNSA in the germline V gene. Trimming pared 11 bases from V and 0 bases from J, leaving 16 bases between. The CDR3 extends over 14 amino acids. CDR3 in DNA: TGTGCCGCAGGGATCGGGGGGCTGAACACTGAAGCTTTCTTT. This gives the protein CAAGIGGLNTEAFF.

This rearrangement joins TRBV5-1 to TRBJ2-3; D perhaps matches TRBD1 (5 bases). Germline CDR1 is SGHRS and CDR2 is YFSETQ. CDR3 length: 14 residues. V was pared by 3 bases and J by 4 bases, with 12 bases between. DNA of the CDR3: TGCGCCAGCAGCTCGGGCCAGGGCCCAGATACGCAGTATTTT. Its translation is CASSSGQGPDTQYF.

V gene TRBV5-4 combines with J gene TRBJ1-2; perhaps TRBD1 as D (6 bases). Trimming took off 2 bases at V and 2 bases at J, with 10 bases between the two ends. The CDR3 spans 14 residues. Per the germline V gene, CDR1 is SGHNT and CDR2 is YYREEE (reference sequence). The CDR3 DNA is TGTGCCAGCAGCTTCGCGGGGGCGAACTATGGCTACACCTTC. Residues: CASSFAGANYGYTF.

This chain connects TRBV30 to TRBJ2-7; 7 positions agree with TRBD1. Germline CDR1 GTSNPN, CDR2 SVGIG (reference sequence). V trimming: 5 bases; J trimming: 0 bases; junction bases outside the gene matches: 4. The CDR3 runs 13 residues. In nucleotides, the CDR3 is TGTGCCTGGGGACAGGCGAGCTCCTACGAGCAGTACTTC. This gives the protein CAWGQASSYEQYF. Combining the CDR3 with reference TRBV30 and TRBJ2-7 gives the whole variable domain SQTIHQWPATLVQPVGSPLSLECTVEGTSNPNLYWYRQAAGRGLQLLFYSVGIGQISSEVPQNLSASRPQDRQFILSSKKLLLSDSGFYLCAWGQASSYEQYFGPGTRLTVT.

The sample holds one count of this clone. The rearrangement links TRBV11-2 to TRBJ2-1; D is uncertain. This CDR3 is built from 13 residues. Per the germline V gene, CDR1 is SGHAT and CDR2 is FQNNGV. Trimming left V 5 bases short and J 4 bases short, with 9 bases between. This chain's CDR3 is CASSPDSYNEQFF. The CDR3 bases are TGTGCCAGCAGCCCCGACTCTTACAATGAGCAGTTCTTC.

The rearrangement uses TRBV10-2 and TRBJ1-1, with D tentatively TRBD1 (6 bases). Trimming cost V 10 bases and J 4 bases, with 19 bases left between them. There are 14 residues in the CDR3. CDR1 and CDR2 from the germline V gene are WSHSY and SAAADI. CDR3 residues: CATTWGGGGTEAFF. The CDR3 DNA is TGCGCCACCACCTGGGGGGGCGGAGGCACTGAAGCTTTCTTT.

V usage is TRBV7-9 and J usage is TRBJ2-2; 7 bases agree with TRBD1. The CDR3 runs 17 residues. Germline V gene data show CDR1 as SEHNR and CDR2 as FQNEAQ (reference sequence). V shed 5 bases, J shed 3 bases, and the junction held 12 bases outside the gene matches. In nucleotides, the CDR3 is TGTGCCAGCAGCCCAAGCTTGAGGGGGCAACACACCGGGGAGCTGTTTTTT. Translating it yields CASSPSLRGQHTGELFF.

This clone was seen only a few times. The chain couples TRBV10-3 to TRBJ2-1; D possibly corresponds to TRBD2 (7 bases). Looked up from germline, CDR1 is ENHRY and CDR2 is SYGVKD. This CDR3 has 15 amino acids. Trimming removed 2 bases from V and 3 bases from J, with 11 bases in between. The DNA for the CDR3 is TGTGCCATCAGTGAGCGGGGGGCCGACTACAATGAGCAGTTCTTC. Protein product: CAISERGADYNEQFF.

The gene calls are TRBV18 and TRBJ2-7; D possibly corresponds to TRBD1 (5 bases). The V end lost 5 bases, the J end lost 5 bases, and 10 bases lay between the germline ends. CDR3 size: 12 residues. Germline CDR1 reads KGHSH; CDR2 reads LQKENI. CDR3 sequence: CASSNQGNEQYF. Written as DNA, the CDR3 is TGTGCCAGCTCAAACCAGGGTAACGAGCAGTACTTC.

The chain links TRBV6-5 to TRBJ2-3; weak D call: TRBD2 (7 bases). The germline V gene has CDR1 MNHEY and CDR2 SVGAGI. This CDR3 is 16 amino acids long. V was clipped by 2 bases and J by 2 bases, with 14 bases between them. CDR3 loop: CASSYPPRGATDTQYF. The CDR3 region has the DNA TGTGCCAGCAGTTACCCTCCCCGGGGGGCCACAGATACGCAGTATTTT.

This chain joins TRBV7-3 and TRBJ2-3, with 7 bases matching TRBD1. CDR1 is SGHTA and CDR2 is FQGTGA in the germline V gene. CDR3 size: 17 residues. V lost 5 bases to trimming and J lost 0 bases; unmatched junction nucleotides: 11. CDR3 sequence (DNA): TGTGCCAGCAGCCTCCGGACAGGCTGGGATAGCACAGATACGCAGTATTTT. It is translated as CASSLRTGWDSTDTQYF.

This clone was recorded only once. The chain links TRBV2 to TRBJ2-5; 8 nucleotides agree with TRBD2. Germline V gives CDR1 SNHLY, CDR2 FYNNEI. V was clipped by 4 bases and J by 1 base; unmatched bases: 5. CDR3 length: 15 residues. The CDR3 loop reads CASSGVAGPQETQYF. Written as DNA, the CDR3 is TGTGCCAGCAGTGGAGTAGCGGGGCCCCAAGAGACCCAGTACTTC.

V gene TRBV6-4 combines with J gene TRBJ2-3; D is unresolved. This CDR3 contains 16 residues. V was trimmed by 9 bases and J by 3 bases, leaving 22 bases between them. The germline CDR1 and CDR2 sequences are MRHNA and SNTAGT. CDR3 in amino acids: CARRLVRVSRTDTQYF. In DNA form, the CDR3 reads TGTGCCAGACGGCTAGTCCGGGTATCGAGGACAGATACGCAGTATTTT.

The rearrangement joins TRBV13 to TRBJ1-1; D unresolved. CDR3 length: 15 residues. Germline-derived CDR1 and CDR2 are PRHDT and FYEKMQ (reference sequence). V dropped 0 bases and J dropped 2 bases, with 10 bases sitting between them. CDR3 sequence (DNA): TGTGCCAGCAGCTTAGGGGCAGGTGTTAACACTGAAGCTTTCTTT. This encodes CASSLGAGVNTEAFF. Supplemented by reference TRBV13 and TRBJ1-1, the full variable domain reads AAGVIQSPRHLIKEKRETATLKCYPIPRHDTVYWYQQGPGQDPQFLISFYEKMQSDKGSIPDRFSAQQFSDYHSELNMSSLELGDSALYFCASSLGAGVNTEAFFGQGTRLTVV.

The CDR3 region has the DNA TGTGCCAGCAGTTACAGGTCTCCCTACGAGCAGTACTTC. It yields the protein CASSYRSPYEQYF. V usage is TRBV28 and J usage is TRBJ2-7; possible D gene TRBD1, 5 bases. Germline V CDR1 and CDR2: MDHEN, SYDVKM. The CDR3 consists of 13 residues. Trimming stripped 4 bases from V and 2 bases from J, with 9 bases between.

Only one count was recorded for this clone. CDR3 region: CASRGQGRRDWGYTF. The DNA of the CDR3 is TGTGCCAGCAGGGGACAGGGGAGGAGGGACTGGGGCTACACCTTC. The chain employs TRBV2 and TRBJ1-2; 10 bases map to TRBD1. CDR3 length: 15 amino acids. V trimming: 6 bases; J trimming: 8 bases; junction bases outside the gene matches: 12. CDR1 and CDR2 (germline): SNHLY, FYNNEI.